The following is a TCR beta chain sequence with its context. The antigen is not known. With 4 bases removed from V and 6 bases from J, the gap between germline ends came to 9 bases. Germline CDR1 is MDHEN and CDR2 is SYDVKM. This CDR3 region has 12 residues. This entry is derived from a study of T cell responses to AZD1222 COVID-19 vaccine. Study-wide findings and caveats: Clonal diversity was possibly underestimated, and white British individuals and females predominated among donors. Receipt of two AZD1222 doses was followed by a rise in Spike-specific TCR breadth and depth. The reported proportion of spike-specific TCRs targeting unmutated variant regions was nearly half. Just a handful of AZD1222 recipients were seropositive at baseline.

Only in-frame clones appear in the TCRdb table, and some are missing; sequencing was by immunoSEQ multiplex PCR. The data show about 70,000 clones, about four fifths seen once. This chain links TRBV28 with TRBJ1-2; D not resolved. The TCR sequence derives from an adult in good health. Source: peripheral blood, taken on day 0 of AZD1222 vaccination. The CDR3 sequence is CASSSATDGYTF. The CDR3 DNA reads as TGTGCCAGCAGTTCGGCGACCGATGGCTACACCTTC.